A selection of T cell receptor beta chains follows, all from one sample in a study of blood T cell repertoires in COVID-19. TCRdb keeps only in-frame clones here, not all; method: immunoSEQ multiplex PCR. The sample consists of 200,000 to 250,000 clones, roughly 90% of them appearing once. The sample consisted of PBMCs or T cells enriched from blood (not recorded which). The receptor source for this set is a woman aged 40 to 50 with acute COVID-19. CDR3s include the opening cysteine and the closing phenylalanine or tryptophan. Fields, in order: D gene, J gene, V gene, clone size, CDR3 DNA, CDR3 protein. The D gene is left open where the match is weak. Part of the rows lack a size; the others show once, few, many or a class for expanded clones.

D gene: .
J gene: TRBJ2-2
V gene: TRBV29-1
clone size: .
CDR3 DNA: TGCAGCGTCGGGACACCATTAAACACCGGGGAGCTGTTTTTT
CDR3 protein: CSVGTPLNTGELFF

D gene: TRBD1
J gene: TRBJ1-1
V gene: TRBV12-5
clone size: .
CDR3 DNA: TGTGCTAGTGGTTTGGTCAAAGGGGGCGACACTGAAGCTTTCTTT
CDR3 protein: CASGLVKGGDTEAFF

D gene: TRBD1
J gene: TRBJ1-3
V gene: TRBV2
clone size: .
CDR3 DNA: TGTGCCAGCAGTAAGGGACAGGGGGCCAACTCTGGAAACACCATATATTTT
CDR3 protein: CASSKGQGANSGNTIYF

D gene: TRBD1
J gene: TRBJ1-1
V gene: TRBV6-5
clone size: few
CDR3 DNA: TGTGCCAGCAGTTACTCGGACAGGGAGAACACTGAAGCTTTCTTT
CDR3 protein: CASSYSDRENTEAFF

D gene: .
J gene: TRBJ2-3
V gene: TRBV6-4
clone size: .
CDR3 DNA: TGTGCCAGCAGTGACTCGGTGGGTCAGGCAGATACGCAGTATTTT
CDR3 protein: CASSDSVGQADTQYF

D gene: .
J gene: TRBJ2-1
V gene: TRBV7-6
clone size: .
CDR3 DNA: TGTGCCAGCAGCTTAGTAGCTCCCCCGGGGATGCCCGAGGATGAGCAGTTCTTC
CDR3 protein: CASSLVAPPGMPEDEQFF

D gene: .
J gene: TRBJ1-1
V gene: TRBV25-1
clone size: .
CDR3 DNA: TGTGCCAGCAGACCCCCGGGGGGAGGTCGGAACACTGAAGCTTTCTTT
CDR3 protein: CASRPPGGGRNTEAFF

D gene: .
J gene: TRBJ1-4
V gene: TRBV2
clone size: .
CDR3 DNA: TGTGCCAGCAGTGAATACAGGCCCTCATTTAATGAAAAACTGTTTTTT
CDR3 protein: CASSEYRPSFNEKLFF

D gene: .
J gene: TRBJ1-1
V gene: TRBV11-2
clone size: .
CDR3 DNA: TGTGCCAGCACGGACAGACTAAACACTGAAGCTTTCTTT
CDR3 protein: CASTDRLNTEAFF

D gene: TRBD1
J gene: TRBJ1-2
V gene: TRBV7-2
clone size: .
CDR3 DNA: TGTGCCAGCGGACAGGGGGATCACTATGGCTACACCTTC
CDR3 protein: CASGQGDHYGYTF

D gene: .
J gene: TRBJ1-3
V gene: TRBV5-1
clone size: .
CDR3 DNA: TGCGCCAGCAGGTCAGGCTACTCTGGAAACACCATATATTTT
CDR3 protein: CASRSGYSGNTIYF

D gene: .
J gene: TRBJ1-6
V gene: TRBV9
clone size: .
CDR3 DNA: TGTGCCAGCAGCCCCCGGGGGGGTGGAAATTCACCCCTCCACTTT
CDR3 protein: CASSPRGGGNSPLHF

D gene: .
J gene: TRBJ1-1
V gene: TRBV18
clone size: once
CDR3 DNA: TGTGCCAGCTCCGACGCCACCGGGCGGGCCGAAGCTTTCTTT
CDR3 protein: CASSDATGRAEAFF

D gene: .
J gene: TRBJ1-5
V gene: TRBV27
clone size: .
CDR3 DNA: TGTGCCAGCAGTTCCGGGATCTATCAGCCCCAGCATTTT
CDR3 protein: CASSSGIYQPQHF

D gene: .
J gene: TRBJ1-5
V gene: TRBV15
clone size: once
CDR3 DNA: TGTGCCACCAGCAGTAGGGGGGGAATTAGCAATCAGCCCCAGCATTTT
CDR3 protein: CATSSRGGISNQPQHF

D gene: .
J gene: TRBJ2-3
V gene: TRBV7-9
clone size: .
CDR3 DNA: TGTGCCAGCAGCTTAGTAGTTGGAGATACGCAGTATTTT
CDR3 protein: CASSLVVGDTQYF

D gene: .
J gene: TRBJ2-7
V gene: TRBV6-2/TRBV6-3
clone size: .
CDR3 DNA: TGTGCCAGCAGTTACTCCGCAGAAGTGAGGCACGAGCAGTACTTC
CDR3 protein: CASSYSAEVRHEQYF

D gene: TRBD1
J gene: TRBJ1-6
V gene: TRBV30
clone size: once
CDR3 DNA: TGTGCCTCAACAGGGGGCTCAAGCTCCTATAATTCACCCCTCCACTTT
CDR3 protein: CASTGGSSSYNSPLHF

D gene: TRBD2
J gene: TRBJ2-3
V gene: TRBV9
clone size: .
CDR3 DNA: TGTGCCAGCGCGGATAGCGGGGACACAGATACGCAGTATTTT
CDR3 protein: CASADSGDTDTQYF

D gene: .
J gene: TRBJ1-2
V gene: TRBV7-9
clone size: .
CDR3 DNA: TGTGCCAGCAGCTTATCAGGGCCTTATGGCTACACCTTC
CDR3 protein: CASSLSGPYGYTF

D gene: TRBD1
J gene: TRBJ1-2
V gene: TRBV5-4
clone size: .
CDR3 DNA: TGTGCCAGCAGCGAGGGACAGTTCTATGGCTACACCTTC
CDR3 protein: CASSEGQFYGYTF

D gene: TRBD1
J gene: TRBJ1-2
V gene: TRBV6-4
clone size: .
CDR3 DNA: TGTGCCAGCAGTGCCACCGGGACAGGGGGACTCTATGGCTACACCTTC
CDR3 protein: CASSATGTGGLYGYTF

D gene: .
J gene: TRBJ1-1
V gene: TRBV25-1
clone size: .
CDR3 DNA: TGTGCCAGCAGTTTAGCTGGAGCTGGCGTGAACACTGAAGCTTTCTTT
CDR3 protein: CASSLAGAGVNTEAFF

D gene: .
J gene: TRBJ2-1
V gene: TRBV2
clone size: many
CDR3 DNA: TGTGCCAGCAGTGAAATGGTCGGTTACAATGAGCAGTTCTTC
CDR3 protein: CASSEMVGYNEQFF

D gene: .
J gene: TRBJ2-7
V gene: TRBV19
clone size: .
CDR3 DNA: TGTGCCAGTAGTATAGGCCAGGCCTACGAGCAGTACTTC
CDR3 protein: CASSIGQAYEQYF

D gene: .
J gene: TRBJ1-2
V gene: TRBV21-1
clone size: once
CDR3 DNA: TGTGCCAGCAGCAAAGAGGAGGGGTACTATGGCTACACCTTC
CDR3 protein: CASSKEEGYYGYTF

D gene: .
J gene: TRBJ1-2
V gene: TRBV19
clone size: .
CDR3 DNA: TGTGCCAGTTTAGACAGCCTCTATGGCTACACCTTC
CDR3 protein: CASLDSLYGYTF

D gene: .
J gene: TRBJ1-1
V gene: TRBV3-1/TRBV3-2
clone size: .
CDR3 DNA: TGTGCCAGCAGCCAAGAACTCACCCTGGCGGCCACTGAAGCTTTCTTT
CDR3 protein: CASSQELTLAATEAFF

D gene: .
J gene: TRBJ2-1
V gene: TRBV4-2
clone size: once
CDR3 DNA: TGTGCCAGCAGCCCTCCTGGCTTAATTGACAATGAGCAGTTCTTC
CDR3 protein: CASSPPGLIDNEQFF

D gene: TRBD1
J gene: TRBJ1-5
V gene: TRBV7-2
clone size: few
CDR3 DNA: TGTGCCAGCAGCTTAGGGACAGGGGGTAGACAGCCCCAGCATTTT
CDR3 protein: CASSLGTGGRQPQHF

D gene: .
J gene: TRBJ1-2
V gene: TRBV9
clone size: .
CDR3 DNA: TGTGCCAGCAGCGCAGCTAACTATGGCTACACCTTC
CDR3 protein: CASSAANYGYTF

D gene: .
J gene: TRBJ1-5
V gene: TRBV15
clone size: .
CDR3 DNA: TGTGCCACCAGCAGATCTAGGGGGACCGCCAATCAGCCCCAGCATTTT
CDR3 protein: CATSRSRGTANQPQHF

D gene: TRBD2
J gene: TRBJ2-5
V gene: TRBV7-9
clone size: .
CDR3 DNA: TGTGCCAGCAACCTACTAGCGGGGGGGAAAGAGACCCAGTACTTC
CDR3 protein: CASNLLAGGKETQYF

D gene: TRBD1
J gene: TRBJ1-2
V gene: TRBV24-1
clone size: few
CDR3 DNA: TGTGCCACCAGTCCCGGACAGGGGGCAAGCGGCTATGGCTACACCTTC
CDR3 protein: CATSPGQGASGYGYTF

D gene: .
J gene: TRBJ1-4
V gene: TRBV9
clone size: .
CDR3 DNA: TGTGCCAGCAGCGTAGGACGCGGGGGTCAAGGAAAACTGTTTTTT
CDR3 protein: CASSVGRGGQGKLFF

D gene: .
J gene: TRBJ2-1
V gene: TRBV9
clone size: .
CDR3 DNA: TGTGCCAGCAGCGTAGGGTATGGGGGCAGACCTGGGGACTACAATGAGCAGTTCTTC
CDR3 protein: CASSVGYGGRPGDYNEQFF

D gene: .
J gene: TRBJ2-7
V gene: TRBV4-3
clone size: .
CDR3 DNA: TGCGCCAGCAGCAACCGAGGATACGAGCAGTACTTC
CDR3 protein: CASSNRGYEQYF

D gene: .
J gene: TRBJ1-2
V gene: TRBV5-8
clone size: .
CDR3 DNA: TGTGCCAGCAGCTTGGTCGCGGGAATGAGGGAACTTGGCTACACCTTC
CDR3 protein: CASSLVAGMRELGYTF

D gene: TRBD1
J gene: TRBJ2-1
V gene: TRBV27
clone size: .
CDR3 DNA: TGTGCCAGCAGTTACCTCGGGACAGGGGTAAATGAGCAGTTCTTC
CDR3 protein: CASSYLGTGVNEQFF

D gene: .
J gene: TRBJ1-1
V gene: TRBV15
clone size: .
CDR3 DNA: TGTGCCACCAGCAGAGATCTAACTTTTACTAGGGCGGGGAACACTGAAGCTTTCTTT
CDR3 protein: CATSRDLTFTRAGNTEAFF

D gene: .
J gene: TRBJ1-1
V gene: TRBV5-5
clone size: few
CDR3 DNA: TGTGCCAGCAGCTTGAGGGAGGGAGGTGGTGAAGCTTTCTTT
CDR3 protein: CASSLREGGGEAFF

D gene: .
J gene: TRBJ1-6
V gene: TRBV10-3
clone size: .
CDR3 DNA: TGTGCCATCAGTGCGGAAGAGGTCCCTAATTCACCCCTCCACTTT
CDR3 protein: CAISAEEVPNSPLHF

D gene: TRBD1
J gene: TRBJ1-1
V gene: TRBV2
clone size: .
CDR3 DNA: TGTGCCAGCAGCCCCGGGACAGGGTTAGTCGGGAACACTGAAGCTTTCTTT
CDR3 protein: CASSPGTGLVGNTEAFF

D gene: .
J gene: TRBJ1-1
V gene: TRBV11-1
clone size: .
CDR3 DNA: TGTGCCAGCAGCCCCTGGCCTACTGAAGCTTTCTTT
CDR3 protein: CASSPWPTEAFF

D gene: TRBD1
J gene: TRBJ2-2
V gene: TRBV5-5
clone size: .
CDR3 DNA: TGTGCCAGCAGCTTACTAGGACAGGGGCGGCCCGGGGAGCTGTTTTTT
CDR3 protein: CASSLLGQGRPGELFF

D gene: TRBD1
J gene: TRBJ1-1
V gene: TRBV3-1/TRBV3-2
clone size: .
CDR3 DNA: TGTGCCAGCAGCCCTTCTGGGACAGGGAACACTGAAGCTTTCTTT
CDR3 protein: CASSPSGTGNTEAFF

D gene: TRBD2
J gene: TRBJ2-3
V gene: TRBV6-2/TRBV6-3
clone size: few
CDR3 DNA: TGTGCCAGCAGTTACTCTATGGGACTAGCGGGGGCCAGACCGAGCACAGATACGCAGTATTTT
CDR3 protein: CASSYSMGLAGARPSTDTQYF

D gene: .
J gene: TRBJ1-2
V gene: TRBV27
clone size: few
CDR3 DNA: TGTGCCAGCAGTTCCAGCCCGGGCGGGATGGGCTACACCTTC
CDR3 protein: CASSSSPGGMGYTF

D gene: .
J gene: TRBJ1-2
V gene: TRBV11-2
clone size: .
CDR3 DNA: TGTGCCAGCAGCTTAGATAACAGGCCCGATGGCTACACCTTC
CDR3 protein: CASSLDNRPDGYTF

D gene: .
J gene: TRBJ2-6
V gene: TRBV27
clone size: .
CDR3 DNA: TGTGCCAGCAAGAAGGGGGCTGGGGCCAACGTCCTGACTTTC
CDR3 protein: CASKKGAGANVLTF